The clone carrying this TCR beta chain rates as medium-sized. The sample comes from a study of metastatic and nonmetastatic thyroid tumors. With MiXCR, TCRdb called clones anew from the PCR reads. The table has about 36,000 clones, 20% seen once; the top ten hold less than 20%. No patient received treatment before thyroid surgery. The CDR3 totals 13 residues. Trimming left V 2 bases short and J 1 base short, with 6 bases between. The germline V gene has CDR1 MNHEY and CDR2 SVGEGT. Material: blood. The sequence was obtained from a female donor with papillary thyroid cancer or a benign thyroid nodule (not recorded which). Some clones in this sample may be carry-over from other donors' samples. The chain has TRBV6-2 or TRBV6-3 and TRBJ2-7; D not resolved. The CDR3 nucleotides read TGTGCCAGCAGTTACGCCGAATCCTACGAGCAGTACTTC. Translation gives CASSYAESYEQYF.